The sequence of this TCR beta chain was determined in a study of metastatic and nonmetastatic thyroid tumors. This CDR3 spans 16 amino acids. Germline values: CDR1 SGHAT, CDR2 FQDESV (reference sequence). V shed 2 bases and J 5 bases; nucleotides not matched to a gene: 9. Prior to thyroid surgery, none of the patients had received any treatment. TCRdb recomputed clones from the PCR reads via MiXCR. The table records 20,000 or so clones, about 20% of them present only once. The sequence derives from a female donor with papillary thyroid cancer or a benign thyroid nodule (not recorded which). Some clones in this sample may be carry-over from other donors' samples. The V call is TRBV11-1, the J call TRBJ1-1; 9 bases line up with TRBD1. Material for sequencing was adjacent normal tissue. CDR3 in DNA: TGTGCCAGCAGCTTATCACAGGGGGCTAGTGGAACTGAAGCTTTCTTT. Amino acids: CASSLSQGASGTEAFF.